This record concerns one T cell receptor beta chain sequence. CDR3 length equals 13 residues. V lost 2 bases and J lost 7, with 11 bases in between. The source of the sample is a study of blood T cell repertoires in COVID-19. Study context: Donors in the United States, Italy and Spain gave samples during acute or convalescent COVID-19.

Sequencing used immunoSEQ multiplex PCR; TCRdb keeps in-frame clones, though not all of them. The data hold roughly 30,000 clones, with approximately 76% observed a single time. Sequenced: peripheral blood. The chain links TRBV12-3 or TRBV12-4 to TRBJ1-2; D ambiguous. This TCR derives from a man aged 65-85 years with acute or convalescent COVID-19. CDR3 DNA: TGTGCCAGCAGTTTACTCTGGCTAGGTGGCTACACCTTC. Amino acids: CASSLLWLGGYTF.